This T cell receptor beta chain was retrieved from a study of blood T cell repertoires in COVID-19. Study summary: The United States, Italy and Spain supplied acute and convalescent COVID-19 samples. From T cells, B-cell-depleted T cells, or PBMCs came the material, which was cDNA or gDNA.

Study processing details: Amplification with reference gene primers provided the estimates of nucleated cell counts. Produced via immunoSEQ multiplex PCR; TCRdb's table is partial and in-frame only. The V and J calls and the clone size are those of that table, but D and trimming were determined from the DNA. The data contain 230,000 or so clones, around 85% of them singletons. Trimming pared 0 bases from V and 11 bases from J, leaving 11 bases between. The CDR3 sequence is 14 residues long. CDR1 LGHNA and CDR2 YNFKEQ come from the germline V gene. Material: peripheral blood. V is TRBV4-2 and J is TRBJ1-6; D is ambiguous. This TCR derives from a human donor in a cohort sampled during active COVID-19. CDR3 coding DNA: TGTGCCAGCAGCCAAGAAGTGGAGACCACACCCCTCCACTTT. It specifies CASSQEVETTPLHF.